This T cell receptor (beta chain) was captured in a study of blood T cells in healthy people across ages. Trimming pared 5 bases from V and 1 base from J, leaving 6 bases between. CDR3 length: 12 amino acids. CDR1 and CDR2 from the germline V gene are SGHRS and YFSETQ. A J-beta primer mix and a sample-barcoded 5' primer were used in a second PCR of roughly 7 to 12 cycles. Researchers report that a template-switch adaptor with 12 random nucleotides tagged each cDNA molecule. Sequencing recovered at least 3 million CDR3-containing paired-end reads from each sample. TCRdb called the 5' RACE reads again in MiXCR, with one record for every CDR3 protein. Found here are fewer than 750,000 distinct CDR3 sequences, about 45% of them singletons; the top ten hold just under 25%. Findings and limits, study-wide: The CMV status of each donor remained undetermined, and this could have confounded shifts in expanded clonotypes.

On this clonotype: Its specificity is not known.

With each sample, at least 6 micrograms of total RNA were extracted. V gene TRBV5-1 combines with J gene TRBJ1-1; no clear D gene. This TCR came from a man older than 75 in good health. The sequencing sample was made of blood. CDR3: CASRKENTEAFF. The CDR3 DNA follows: TGCGCCAGCAGGAAGGAGAACACTGAAGCTTTCTTT.